This section outlines one T cell receptor beta chain sequence together with its context. The antigen is unknown. The sample is drawn from a study of graft-versus-host responses after intestinal transplantation. Whole-study context: Anti-thymocyte globulin induction preceded about 3 years of tacrolimus and steroid maintenance in all recipients. Study-wide points: Where graft-donor T cell macrochimerism was present, patients had high graft-versus-host to host-versus-graft clonal ratios in allografts. Some GvH clones were seen earlier in gut or blood, suggesting intestinal origin.

The table came from immunoSEQ multiplex PCR; TCRdb's copy has only in-frame clones and leaves some out. The data contain about 43,000 clones, about 95% of them singletons. The V end was cut by 7 bases, the J end by 8 bases, with 14 bases between. Germline CDR1 SNHLY, CDR2 FYNNEI. This CDR3 has 12 residues. This rearrangement joins TRBV2 to TRBJ1-2; no reliable D call. The sequence was collected from a human patient who received an intestinal transplant, so some T cells may come from the graft donor. Source: PBMCs, taken 335 days after intestinal transplant. CDR3 sequence: CASMEQSWGYTF. Written as DNA, the CDR3 is TGTGCCAGCATGGAACAGTCTTGGGGCTACACCTTC.